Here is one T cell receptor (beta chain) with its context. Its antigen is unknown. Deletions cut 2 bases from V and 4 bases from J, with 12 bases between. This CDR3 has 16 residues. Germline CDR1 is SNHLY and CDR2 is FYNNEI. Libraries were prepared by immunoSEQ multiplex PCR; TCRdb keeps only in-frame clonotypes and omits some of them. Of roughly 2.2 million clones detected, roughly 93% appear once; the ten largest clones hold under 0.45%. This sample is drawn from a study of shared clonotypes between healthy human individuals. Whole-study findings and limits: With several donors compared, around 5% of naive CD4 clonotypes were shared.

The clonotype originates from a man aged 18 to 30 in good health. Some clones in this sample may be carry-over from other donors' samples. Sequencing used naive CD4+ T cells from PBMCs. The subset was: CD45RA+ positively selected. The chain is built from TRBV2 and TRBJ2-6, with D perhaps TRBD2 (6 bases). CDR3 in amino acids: CASSELGGSGANVLTF. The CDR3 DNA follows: TGTGCCAGCAGTGAATTGGGGGGATCCGGGGCCAACGTCCTGACTTTC.